Listed here are 5 T cell receptor beta chains from one sample, sequenced in a study of T cells after yellow fever vaccination. TCRdb redid the calling of the 5' RACE reads with MiXCR, one entry per CDR3 protein. The sample has some 390,000 distinct CDR3 sequences, 6.2% seen once. This specimen was PBMCs, taken 5 days after the yellow fever booster vaccination. The receptors come from a young man who received the YFV17D yellow fever vaccine.

The sample holds a few counts of this clonotype. The gene calls are TRBV5-4 and TRBJ2-7; 11 bases agree with TRBD2. The CDR3 spans 15 residues. The trim removed 4 bases at V and 7 bases at J, leaving 10 bases unmatched. The germline CDR1 and CDR2 sequences are SGHNT and YYREEE (reference sequence). CDR3 loop: CASSETSGSIGEQYF. Written as DNA, the CDR3 is TGTGCCAGCAGCGAAACTAGCGGGAGTATAGGTGAGCAGTACTTC. Full variable domain (outside the CDR3, taken from reference TRBV5-4 and TRBJ2-7): ETGVTQSPTHLIKTRGQQVTLRCSSQSGHNTVSWYQQALGQGPQFIFQYYREEENGRGNFPPRFSGLQFPNYSSELNVNALELDDSALYLCASSETSGSIGEQYFGPGTRLTVT.

This clonotype has ten or more counts. V usage is TRBV10-2 and J usage is TRBJ2-2, with D hard to call. V gave up 2 bases and J gave up 7 bases, with 8 bases separating them. The CDR3 length is 13 residues. CDR1 and CDR2 from the germline V gene are WSHSY and SAAADI. CDR3 amino acids: CASSEVWDGELFF. The CDR3 nucleotides are TGCGCCAGCAGTGAGGTTTGGGACGGGGAGCTGTTTTTT.

This clonotype has ten or more counts. CDR3 coding DNA: TGCAGTGCTGCGACAGGGGGCCATGAAAAACTGTTTTTT. Its translation is CSAATGGHEKLFF. The V and J genes are TRBV20-1 and TRBJ1-4; 10 bases fit TRBD1. V dropped 5 bases and J dropped 6; count of bases not matched to a gene: 3. CDR3 length equals 13 residues. Germline V CDR1 and CDR2: DFQATT, SNEGSKA (reference sequence).

This clonotype was found a few times. The CDR3 DNA reads TGCGCCAGCAGCTCCTTACTAGCGGGAGGGGTCACAGATACGCAGTATTTT. It yields the protein CASSSLLAGGVTDTQYF. The chain recombines TRBV5-1 with TRBJ2-3; 13 bases match TRBD2. Unmatched junction bases numbered 6, after V lost 3 bases and J lost 2 bases. Per the germline V gene, CDR1 is SGHRS and CDR2 is YFSETQ. The CDR3 is 17 amino acids.

This clonotype was recorded many times. The chain combines TRBV5-1 with TRBJ2-7; 12 bases are shared with TRBD1. J gave up 4 bases and V 3 bases, and 5 bases lay outside the gene matches. The CDR3 totals 15 residues. Germline lookup yields CDR1 SGHRS and CDR2 YFSETQ. CDR3 sequence: CASSSGQGAPYEQYF. DNA for the CDR3: TGCGCCAGCAGCTCGGGACAGGGGGCGCCGTACGAGCAGTACTTC. The complete variable domain, with remaining parts taken from reference TRBV5-1 and TRBJ2-7, reads KAGVTQTPRYLIKTRGQQVTLSCSPISGHRSVSWYQQTPGQGLQFLFEYFSETQRNKGNFPGRFSGRQFSNSRSEMNVSTLELGDSALYLCASSSGQGAPYEQYFGPGTRLTVT.